This TCR beta chain was found in a study of T cell responses to AZD1222 COVID-19 vaccine (dated by TCRdb to the early 2020s). Broadly, across the study: AZD1222 recipients whose second dose came at about 4 weeks and those whose second dose came at about 12 weeks were combined into one group, since spike-specific TCR depth and breadth did not differ between the two schedules. A total of 233 trial participants underwent TCR sequencing, of whom nearly 210 received two doses of AZD1222 and approximately 25 received two doses of the MenACWY control vaccine. Enrollment into the trials was organized by age into subgroups of 18-55, 56-69 and 70-plus years, and those subgroups contained 148, 28 and 57 TCR-sequenced participants, respectively.

The CDR3 regions of human TCRbeta chains were analyzed by immunosequencing. The original pipeline was this. Repertoire TCRs were checked for matches against a reference library of SARS-CoV-2-specific TCRs that had been generated using the MIRA antigen-specificity platform. Breadth was defined as the fraction of unique TCRs that were SARS-CoV-2-associated, and depth was defined as the fraction of total T cells that were SARS-CoV-2-associated. Using the MIRA data, every spike-specific TCR was mapped to the spike region that the TCR reacted to and assigned to either a CD4 or a CD8 class. Log10-transformed breadth and depth values were compared by one-way ANOVA with Sidak's multiple comparisons tests. The immuneACCESS repertoire file appears here via TCRdb, limited to in-frame rearrangements. These files lack a portion of the clones; in checked studies, under half of the deficit traces to unresolved V genes, and the cause of the others is not known. D and trimming were read from the DNA, whereas the V and J calls and clone size are those reported in that table. The sample includes 110,000 or so clones, with roughly 89% observed a single time. The leading ten clones occupy around 10% of the sample.

Results the study describes overall, beyond this receptor: Because no day 14 peak-response samples were available, the repertoires could be characterized only after the peak T cell response. Vaccine-associated CD4 TCRs spanned the whole spike protein, with dominant responses in regions 160-218 and 743-854. Nearly half of unique spike-specific TCRs reportedly recognized epitopes outside regions mutated in the B.1.351 and B.1.1.7 variants. Conclusions about previously exposed vaccinees were limited because only 5 or 6 AZD1222 recipients were SARS-CoV-2 seropositive at baseline. The 56-69-year group was small, and its depth increase did not reach significance, likely because of low power. After two AZD1222 doses, both the breadth and the depth of spike-specific TCRs were significantly higher than at day 0 and than in MenACWY recipients. Participants were mostly white British, with more females than males. The authors suggested clonal diversity may have been underestimated.

Taken with the paper, the label for time point translates to: baseline before first vaccination. Samples from vaccinated people were obtained from the UK trials COV001 and COV002, which included a single-blind randomized controlled phase 2/3 trial of AZD1222 (ChAdOx1 nCoV-19) in healthy adults. Trial participant PBMC samples were collected at day 0 and day 28 after the second dose for TCRbeta chain sequencing. A remark on this clone: Its antigen remains unidentified. No quality values exist for individual bases; no much larger clone is one base distant.

This TCR was sampled from an adult in good health. The sample here was peripheral blood, taken on day 0 of AZD1222 vaccination.

CDR3 reads: CASSPRRGSGANVLTF. In nucleotides, the sequence is TGTGCCAGCAGCCCAAGACGGGGCTCTGGGGCCAACGTCCTGACTTTC. The rearranged segments are TRBV5-8 and TRBJ2-6; 5 matching bases give a weak D call of TRBD2. CDR1 is given as SGHTS and CDR2 as YDEGEE, both from the germline V gene. The CDR3 contains 16 residues, cysteine and phenylalanine counted. The CDR3 DNA has 48 bases and is translated from base 1. Trimming at the junction amounts to 4 bases on V and 0 bases on J, and the germline ends lie 11 bases apart.